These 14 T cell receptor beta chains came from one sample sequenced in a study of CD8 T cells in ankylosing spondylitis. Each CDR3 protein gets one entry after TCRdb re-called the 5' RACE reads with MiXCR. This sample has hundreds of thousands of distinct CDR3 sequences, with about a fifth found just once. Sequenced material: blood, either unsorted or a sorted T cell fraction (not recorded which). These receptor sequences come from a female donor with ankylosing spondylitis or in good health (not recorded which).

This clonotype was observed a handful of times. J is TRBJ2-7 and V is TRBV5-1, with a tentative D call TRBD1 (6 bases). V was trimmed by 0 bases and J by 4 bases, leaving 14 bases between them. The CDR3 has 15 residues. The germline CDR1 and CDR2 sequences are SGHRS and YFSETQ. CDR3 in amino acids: CASSLVGTKNYEQYF. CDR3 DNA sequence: TGCGCCAGCAGCTTGGTGGGGACAAAGAATTACGAGCAGTACTTC.

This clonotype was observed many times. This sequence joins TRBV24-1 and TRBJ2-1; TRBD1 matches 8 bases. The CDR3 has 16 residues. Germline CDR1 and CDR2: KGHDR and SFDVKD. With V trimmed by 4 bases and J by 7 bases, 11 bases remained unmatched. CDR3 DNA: TGTGCCACCAGTGACACCGGGACAGGCTCGCGTAATGAGCAGTTCTTC. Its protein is CATSDTGTGSRNEQFF.

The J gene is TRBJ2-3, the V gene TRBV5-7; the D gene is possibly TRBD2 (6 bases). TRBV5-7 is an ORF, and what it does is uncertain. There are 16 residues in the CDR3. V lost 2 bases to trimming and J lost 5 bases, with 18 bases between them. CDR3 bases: TGTGCCAGCAGCTTCCAGACTAGAGGGGCCATAGATACGCAGTATTTT. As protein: CASSFQTRGAIDTQYF.

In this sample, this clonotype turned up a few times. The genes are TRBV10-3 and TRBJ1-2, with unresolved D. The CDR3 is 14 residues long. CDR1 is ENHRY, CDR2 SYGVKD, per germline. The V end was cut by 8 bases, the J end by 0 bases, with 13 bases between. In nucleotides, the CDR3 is TGTGCCATCGCCGAACTGGGAGCTAACTATGGCTACACCTTC. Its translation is CAIAELGANYGYTF.

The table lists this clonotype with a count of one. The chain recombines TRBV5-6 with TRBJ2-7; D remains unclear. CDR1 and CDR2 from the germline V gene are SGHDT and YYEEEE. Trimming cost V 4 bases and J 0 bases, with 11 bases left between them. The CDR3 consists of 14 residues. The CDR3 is CASSPTVFSYEQYF. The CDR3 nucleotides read TGTGCCAGCAGCCCGACCGTGTTCTCCTACGAGCAGTACTTC.

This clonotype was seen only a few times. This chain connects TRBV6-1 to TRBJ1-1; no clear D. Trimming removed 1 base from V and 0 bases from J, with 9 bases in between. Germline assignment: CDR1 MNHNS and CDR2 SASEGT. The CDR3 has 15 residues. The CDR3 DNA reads TGTGCCAGCAGTGAAGTAGCACAGTTGAACACTGAAGCTTTCTTT. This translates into CASSEVAQLNTEAFF.

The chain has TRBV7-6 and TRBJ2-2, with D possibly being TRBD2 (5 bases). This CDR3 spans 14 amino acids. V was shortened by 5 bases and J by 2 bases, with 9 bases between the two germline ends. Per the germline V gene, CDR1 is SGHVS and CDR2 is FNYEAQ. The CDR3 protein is CASSQDYNTGELFF. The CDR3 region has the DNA TGTGCCAGCAGCCAAGACTATAACACCGGGGAGCTGTTTTTT.

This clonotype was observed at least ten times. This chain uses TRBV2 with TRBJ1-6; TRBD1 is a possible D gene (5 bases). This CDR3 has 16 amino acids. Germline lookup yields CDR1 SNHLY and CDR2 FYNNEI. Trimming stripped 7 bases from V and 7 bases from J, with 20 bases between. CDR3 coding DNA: TGTGCCAGCACCACCCCGAGGGGCAGCGTGAATTCACCCCTCCACTTT. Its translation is CASTTPRGSVNSPLHF.

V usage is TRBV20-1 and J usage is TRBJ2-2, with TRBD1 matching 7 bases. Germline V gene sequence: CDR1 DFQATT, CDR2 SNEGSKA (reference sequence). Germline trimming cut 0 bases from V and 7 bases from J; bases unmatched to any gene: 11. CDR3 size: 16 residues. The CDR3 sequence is CSARDPVGQSNGELFF. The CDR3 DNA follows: TGCAGTGCTAGAGATCCCGTGGGACAGAGCAACGGGGAGCTGTTTTTT.

The CDR3 loop reads CSVTDRGRSPLHF. CDR3 bases: TGCAGCGTCACGGACAGGGGGCGTTCACCCCTCCACTTT. V gene TRBV29-1 combines with J gene TRBJ1-6, with 11 positions matching TRBD1. Germline lookup yields CDR1 SQVTM and CDR2 ANQGSEA. With 6 bases clipped from V and 9 bases from J, the junction kept 4 bases outside the gene matches. The CDR3 is made up of 13 amino acids.

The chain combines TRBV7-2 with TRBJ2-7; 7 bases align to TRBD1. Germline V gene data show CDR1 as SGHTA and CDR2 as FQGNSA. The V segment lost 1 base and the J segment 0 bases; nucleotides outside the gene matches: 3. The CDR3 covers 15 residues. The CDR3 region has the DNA TGTGCCAGCAGCTTAGTGGGACAGTCCTCCTACGAGCAGTACTTC. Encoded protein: CASSLVGQSSYEQYF.

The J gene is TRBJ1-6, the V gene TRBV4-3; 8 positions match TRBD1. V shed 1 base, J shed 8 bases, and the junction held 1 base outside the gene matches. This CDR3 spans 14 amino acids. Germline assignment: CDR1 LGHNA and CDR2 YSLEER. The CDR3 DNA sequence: TGCGCCAGCAGCCAAGCGGACAGGGATTCACCCCTCCACTTT. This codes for CASSQADRDSPLHF.

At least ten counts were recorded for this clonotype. The CDR3 spells CASSPTRASGKRDTQYF. The CDR3, as DNA: TGTGCCAGCAGCCCAACAAGGGCTAGCGGCAAGAGGGATACGCAGTATTTT. The genes are TRBV7-2 and TRBJ2-3, with 7 bases identical to TRBD2. The CDR3 has 17 amino acids. Germline V gives CDR1 SGHTA, CDR2 FQGNSA. Trimming took 5 bases from V and 6 from J; bases not matched to a gene: 17.

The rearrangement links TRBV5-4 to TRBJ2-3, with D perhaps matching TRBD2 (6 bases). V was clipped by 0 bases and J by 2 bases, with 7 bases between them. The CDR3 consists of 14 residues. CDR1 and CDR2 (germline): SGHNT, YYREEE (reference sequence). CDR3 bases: TGTGCCAGCAGCTTGGTAGCGGTCACAGATACGCAGTATTTT. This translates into CASSLVAVTDTQYF.